This TCR beta chain came from a study of blood T cell repertoires in COVID-19. Study overall: Sites across the United States, Italy and Spain contributed samples from acute and convalescent COVID-19. T cells, B-cell-depleted T cells, or PBMCs provided the cDNA or gDNA that served as material.

The CDR3 covers 15 residues. CDR1 is SSHAT, CDR2 FNYEAQ, per germline (reference sequence). Recruited during active infection, patients (from Seattle) were subsequently followed longitudinally. In regard to this clone: A junction end diverges from the germline sequence, so it may reflect a read error.

Original data processing: Estimation of nucleated cell counts relied on the amplification of reference gene primers. Clones were read by immunoSEQ multiplex PCR, and TCRdb kept only the in-frame ones, dropping some. V and J calls and clone size are given by that table; D and trimming were obtained from the DNA. Of more than 150,000 clones listed, approximately 87% are singletons. V and J are TRBV7-7 and TRBJ2-2, with D perhaps matching TRBD2 (6 bases). Material for sequencing was peripheral blood. The receptor was derived from a woman in her 70s with COVID-19, enrolled during active disease. For the CDR3, the DNA is TGTGCTAGCAGCTTCGGAGGGACTGGCACCGGGGAGCTGTTTTTT. Translated, it gives CASSFGGTGTGELFF.